These 9 T cell receptor beta chains came from one sample sequenced in a study of cytomegalovirus exposure and HLA in healthy donors. Amplification used 60 Vbeta primers and 13 Jbeta primers. Sequenced by immunoSEQ multiplex PCR; TCRdb stores in-frame clones only, minus some. The sample holds 75,000 to 90,000 clones, 60% to 80% seen once. The sequencing sample was made of PBMCs. The receptors come from a man between 45 and 60 years old in good health and CMV-seronegative.

J is TRBJ1-2 and V is TRBV5-4, with 9 bases matching TRBD1. The V segment lost 5 bases and the J segment 6 bases; nucleotides outside the gene matches: 8. The length of the CDR3 is 14 residues. The germline gives CDR1 SGHNT, CDR2 YYREEE (reference sequence). CDR3 amino acids: CASSSNRGPDGYTF. CDR3 nucleotide sequence: TGTGCCAGCAGTTCTAACAGGGGGCCGGATGGCTACACCTTC.

The chain has TRBV5-5 and TRBJ2-1; 8 nucleotides line up with TRBD1. The CDR3 has 17 amino acids. J lost 8 bases, V lost 0 bases, and 13 bases had no gene match. Germline V CDR1 and CDR2: SGHKS, YYEKEE (reference sequence). The CDR3 sequence is CASSLAPPGQVLHEQFF. Here the CDR3 DNA reads TGTGCCAGCAGCTTGGCCCCTCCGGGACAGGTCTTACATGAGCAGTTCTTC. The whole variable domain, filled in from reference TRBV5-5 and TRBJ2-1, reads DAGVTQSPTHLIKTRGQQVTLRCSPISGHKSVSWYQQVLGQGPQFIFQYYEKEERGRGNFPDRFSARQFPNYSSELNVNALLLGDSALYLCASSLAPPGQVLHEQFFGPGTRLTVL.

V and J are TRBV5-1 and TRBJ1-2; TRBD1 matches 7 bases. The V gene end was trimmed by 5 bases and the J gene end by 8 bases; junction bases not matched to a gene: 9. Per germline, CDR1 SGHRS and CDR2 YFSETQ. The CDR3 has 13 residues. CDR3 protein: CASSPGTVIGYTF. CDR3 sequence (DNA): TGCGCCAGCAGTCCCGGGACAGTGATCGGCTACACCTTC.

The chain employs TRBV6-5 and TRBJ2-7, with 10 bases lining up with TRBD1. Germline V gene lookup returns CDR1 MNHEY and CDR2 SVGAGI. The CDR3 is 15 residues long. The ends lost 6 bases at V and 5 bases at J; junction bases unmatched: 10. This CDR3 is CASRQTGTGVNEQYF. The CDR3, as DNA: TGTGCCAGCAGACAGACGGGGACAGGGGTAAACGAGCAGTACTTC.

The rearrangement joins TRBV10-2 to TRBJ1-2, with D possibly being TRBD1 (6 bases). Trimming shortened V by 8 bases and J by 4 bases, and 11 bases separated the two germline ends. CDR3 length: 12 residues. Germline loops: CDR1 WSHSY, CDR2 SAAADI. The CDR3 protein is CASATDSYGYTF. CDR3 nucleotide sequence: TGCGCCAGCGCTACGGACAGCTATGGCTACACCTTC.

This clone showed up just a few times. This chain connects TRBV5-1 to TRBJ2-1; D uncertain. The germline V and J ends were trimmed by 4 bases and 10 bases, with 9 bases remaining between them. Looked up from germline, CDR1 is SGHRS and CDR2 is YFSETQ. This CDR3 has 11 amino acids. The CDR3 coding sequence is TGCGCCAGCAGCCTCCAGGAAGAGCAGTTCTTC. It yields the protein CASSLQEEQFF.

The chain recombines TRBV28 with TRBJ2-1; a possible D gene is TRBD1 (6 bases). Germline lookup yields CDR1 MDHEN and CDR2 SYDVKM. Between the trimmed V and J ends, which lost 7 bases and 0 bases, there was a span of 13 bases. CDR3 length: 15 residues. The CDR3 bases are TGTGCCAGCAAGGGACATGAGAGCTCCTACAATGAGCAGTTCTTC. It encodes CASKGHESSYNEQFF.

The rearrangement uses TRBV2 and TRBJ1-4; 7 bases agree with TRBD1. CDR3 size: 14 residues. CDR1 SNHLY and CDR2 FYNNEI come from the germline V gene. V lost 6 bases, J lost 5 bases, and 6 bases stayed unmatched. The CDR3 sequence is CASRYRGQNEKLFF. CDR3 DNA sequence: TGTGCCAGCAGGTACAGGGGCCAAAATGAAAAACTGTTTTTT.

CDR3: CASSLGRNQPQHF. As DNA, the CDR3 is TGTGCCAGCAGCTTGGGGCGCAATCAGCCCCAGCATTTT. The chain carries TRBV7-6 and TRBJ1-5; tentative D call: TRBD1 (5 bases). Germline CDR1 is SGHVS and CDR2 is FNYEAQ. The CDR3 loop spans 13 amino acids. V gave up 3 bases and J gave up 2 bases, with 5 bases separating them. The complete variable domain, with remaining parts taken from reference TRBV7-6 and TRBJ1-5, reads GAGVSQSPRYKVTKRGQDVALRCDPISGHVSLYWYRQALGQGPEFLTYFNYEAQQDKSGLPNDRFSAERPEGSISTLTIQRTEQRDSAMYRCASSLGRNQPQHFGDGTRLSIL.